The sequence of this T cell receptor (beta chain) was determined in a study of breast tumors, draining lymph nodes, adjacent tissues. TCRdb re-called the multiplex PCR reads with MiXCR, one entry per CDR3 protein. The data contain 130,000 or so distinct CDR3 sequences, about 30% of them singletons. Details on this clonotype: Antigen: not known.

Germline V gene lookup returns CDR1 LGHDT and CDR2 YNNKEL (reference sequence). The CDR3 loop spans 14 amino acids. The V and J ends lost 4 bases and 6 bases, in that order; junction bases with no gene match: 4. The lymph nodes were axillary draining lymph nodes from breast cancer patients. Study conclusions and caveats: Data fit most tumor T cells coming from lymph node, expanding in tumor.

The clonotype originates from a female donor with breast cancer. Some clones in this sample may be carry-over from other donors' samples. Sequenced sample: axillary lymph node tissue. The V gene is TRBV3-1, the J gene TRBJ1-1; 11 nucleotides agree with TRBD1. The CDR3 nucleotides are TGTGCCAGCAGCCCGAGGGACAGGGGGTCTGAAGCTTTCTTT. It codes for CASSPRDRGSEAFF.